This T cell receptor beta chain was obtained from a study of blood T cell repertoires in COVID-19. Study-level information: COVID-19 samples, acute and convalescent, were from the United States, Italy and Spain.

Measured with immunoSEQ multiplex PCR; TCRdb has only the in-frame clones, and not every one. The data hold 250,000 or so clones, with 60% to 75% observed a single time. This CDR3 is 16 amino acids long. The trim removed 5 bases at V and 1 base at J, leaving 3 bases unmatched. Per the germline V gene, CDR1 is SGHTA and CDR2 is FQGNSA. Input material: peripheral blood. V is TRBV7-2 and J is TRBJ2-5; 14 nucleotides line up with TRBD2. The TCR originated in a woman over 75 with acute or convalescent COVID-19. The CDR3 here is CASSKGTSGGQETQYF. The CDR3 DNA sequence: TGTGCCAGCAGCAAAGGGACTAGCGGGGGCCAAGAGACCCAGTACTTC.